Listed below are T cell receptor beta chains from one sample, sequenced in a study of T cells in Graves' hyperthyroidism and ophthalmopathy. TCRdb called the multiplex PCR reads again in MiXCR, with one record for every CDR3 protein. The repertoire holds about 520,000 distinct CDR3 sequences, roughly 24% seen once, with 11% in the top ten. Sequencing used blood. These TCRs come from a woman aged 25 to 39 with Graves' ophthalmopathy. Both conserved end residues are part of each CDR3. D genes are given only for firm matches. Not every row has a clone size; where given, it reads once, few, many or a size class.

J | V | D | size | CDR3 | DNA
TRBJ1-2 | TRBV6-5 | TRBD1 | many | CASSLSLRGQRYGYTF | TGTGCCAGCAGCTTATCCCTCCGGGGACAGCGCTATGGCTACACCTTC
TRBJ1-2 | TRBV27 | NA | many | CASSSSDKPGYTF | TGTGCCAGCAGTTCATCTGACAAGCCCGGCTACACCTTC
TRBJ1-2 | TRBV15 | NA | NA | CATSRDRRYGYTF | TGTGCCACCAGCAGAGACCGGCGCTATGGCTACACCTTC
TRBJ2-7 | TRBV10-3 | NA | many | CAISQSNEQYF | TGTGCCATCAGTCAGTCGAACGAGCAGTACTTC
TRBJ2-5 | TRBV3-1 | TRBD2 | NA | CASSQVVIAGGAQETQYF | TGTGCCAGCAGCCAAGTCGTTATAGCGGGGGGGGCACAAGAGACCCAGTACTTC
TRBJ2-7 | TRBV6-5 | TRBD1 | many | CVSSQIGQGRTYEQYF | TGTGTCAGCAGTCAGATCGGACAGGGAAGGACCTACGAGCAGTACTTC
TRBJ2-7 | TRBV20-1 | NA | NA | CSASPGHSGNYEQYF | TGCAGTGCTAGCCCGGGTCACTCGGGAAACTACGAGCAGTACTTC
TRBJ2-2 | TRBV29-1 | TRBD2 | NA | CSVDGTSGRGVGELFF | TGCAGCGTTGACGGGACTAGCGGACGGGGGGTTGGGGAGCTGTTTTTT
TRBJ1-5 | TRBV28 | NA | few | CASSLTRYSNQPQHF | TGTGCCAGCAGTCTGACACGTTATAGCAATCAGCCCCAGCATTTT
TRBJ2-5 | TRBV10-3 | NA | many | CAISYGDQETQYF | TGTGCCATCAGTTACGGAGACCAAGAGACCCAGTACTTC
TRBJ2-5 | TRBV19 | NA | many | CASRGTYQETQYF | TGTGCCAGTAGAGGGACATACCAAGAGACCCAGTACTTC
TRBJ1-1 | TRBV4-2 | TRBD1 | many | CASSQGGTGADITEAFF | TGTGCCAGCAGCCAAGGAGGGACAGGGGCTGATATCACTGAAGCTTTCTTT
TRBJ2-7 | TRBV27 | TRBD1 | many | CASSLDRGQGYEQYF | TGTGCCAGCAGTTTAGATAGGGGACAGGGTTACGAGCAGTACTTC
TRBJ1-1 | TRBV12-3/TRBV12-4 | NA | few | CASSFVYGREVTEAFF | TGTGCCAGCAGTTTTGTGTATGGCAGGGAAGTCACTGAAGCTTTCTTT
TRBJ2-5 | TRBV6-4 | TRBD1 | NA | CASSDSPGGVETQYF | TGTGCCAGCAGTGACTCCCCAGGGGGCGTCGAGACCCAGTACTTC
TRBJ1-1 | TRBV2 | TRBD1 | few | CASAGTGGTEAFF | TGTGCCAGCGCAGGGACAGGGGGGACTGAAGCTTTCTTT
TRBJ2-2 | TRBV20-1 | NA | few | CSARELLGGNTGELFF | TGCAGTGCTAGAGAATTACTCGGGGGGAACACCGGGGAGCTGTTTTTT
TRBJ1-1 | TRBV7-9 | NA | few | CASSFVSTEAFF | TGTGCCAGCAGCTTCGTTAGTACCGAAGCTTTCTTT
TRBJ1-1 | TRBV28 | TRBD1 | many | CASKVPPGQGVRAFF | TGTGCCAGCAAGGTCCCGCCGGGACAGGGGGTACGAGCTTTCTTT
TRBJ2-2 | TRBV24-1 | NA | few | CATSDPSTGELFF | TGTGCCACCAGTGATCCGTCCACCGGGGAGCTGTTTTTT
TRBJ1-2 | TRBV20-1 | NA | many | CSARSADSYYGYTF | TGCAGTGCTAGATCTGCGGACAGTTACTATGGCTACACCTTC
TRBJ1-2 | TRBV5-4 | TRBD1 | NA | CASSWDRGNGYTF | TGTGCCAGCAGCTGGGACAGGGGGAATGGCTACACCTTC
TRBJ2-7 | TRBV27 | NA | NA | CASGRYSYEQYF | TGTGCCAGCGGCCGATACTCCTACGAGCAGTACTTC
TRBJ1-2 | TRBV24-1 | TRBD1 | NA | CATSGTGSYYGYTF | TGTGCCACCAGTGGGACAGGGTCATACTATGGCTACACCTTC
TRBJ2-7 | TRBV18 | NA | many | CASSPGTVDYEQYF | TGTGCCAGCTCACCAGGGACGGTCGACTACGAGCAGTACTTC
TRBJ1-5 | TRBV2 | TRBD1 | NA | CASGRTGENQPQHF | TGTGCCAGCGGCCGGACAGGGGAGAATCAGCCCCAGCATTTT
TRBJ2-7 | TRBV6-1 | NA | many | CASSKGGGYEQYF | TGTGCCAGCAGTAAGGGGGGGGGCTACGAGCAGTACTTC
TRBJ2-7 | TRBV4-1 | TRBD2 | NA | CASSQDNLAGGRQYF | TGCGCCAGCAGCCAAGATAACCTAGCGGGGGGGCGGCAGTACTTC
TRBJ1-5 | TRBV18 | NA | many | CASSLTGASDQPQHF | TGTGCCAGCTCACTCACGGGGGCGTCGGATCAGCCCCAGCATTTT
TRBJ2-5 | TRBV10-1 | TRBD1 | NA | CASSPTAPGTGGETQYF | TGCGCCAGCAGCCCAACAGCCCCCGGGACAGGGGGAGAGACCCAGTACTTC
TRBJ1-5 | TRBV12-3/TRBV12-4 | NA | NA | CASSGSTSDQPQHF | TGTGCCAGCAGTGGGTCTACCTCGGATCAGCCCCAGCATTTT
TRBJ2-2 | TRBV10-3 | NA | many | CAISEKGTGELFF | TGTGCCATCAGTGAGAAGGGGACCGGGGAGCTGTTTTTT
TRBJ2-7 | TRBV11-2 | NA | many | CASSSHLTGADEQYF | TGTGCCAGCAGCTCCCACCTAACGGGGGCGGACGAGCAGTACTTC